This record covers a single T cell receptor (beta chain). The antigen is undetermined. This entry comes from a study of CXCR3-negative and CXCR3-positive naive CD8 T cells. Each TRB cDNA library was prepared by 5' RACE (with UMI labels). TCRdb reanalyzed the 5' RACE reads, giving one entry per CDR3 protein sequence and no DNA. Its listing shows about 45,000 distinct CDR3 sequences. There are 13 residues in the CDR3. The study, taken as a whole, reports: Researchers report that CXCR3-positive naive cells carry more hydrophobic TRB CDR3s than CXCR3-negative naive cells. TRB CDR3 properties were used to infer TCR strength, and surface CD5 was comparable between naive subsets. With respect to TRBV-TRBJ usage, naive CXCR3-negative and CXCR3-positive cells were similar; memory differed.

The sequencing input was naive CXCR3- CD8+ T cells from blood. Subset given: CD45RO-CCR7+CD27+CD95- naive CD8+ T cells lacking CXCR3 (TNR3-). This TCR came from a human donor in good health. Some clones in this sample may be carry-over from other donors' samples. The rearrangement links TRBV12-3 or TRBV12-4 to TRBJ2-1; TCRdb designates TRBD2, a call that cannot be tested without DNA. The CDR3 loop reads CASSAGLPNEQFF.